The entry below gives a single TCR beta chain sequence along with its context. V lost 5 bases to trimming and J lost 0 bases, with 13 bases between them. The length of the CDR3 is 16 residues. Per the germline V gene, CDR1 is SEHNR and CDR2 is FQNEAQ (reference sequence). These data come from a study of T cell changes during pregnancy in multiple sclerosis. Profiled with immunoSEQ multiplex PCR; TCRdb holds only in-frame clones, not every one. The sample holds around 55,000 clones, approximately 93% seen once. The clonotype comes from a female donor with multiple sclerosis, enrolled in a pregnancy study. Material: CD8+ T cells from peripheral blood mononuclear cells, obtained in the second trimester of pregnancy. The V call is TRBV7-9, the J call TRBJ2-2; possibly TRBD1 for D (6 bases). Here the CDR3 reads CASSTRTATNTGELFF. Here the CDR3 DNA reads TGTGCCAGCAGCACAAGGACAGCGACGAACACCGGGGAGCTGTTTTTT.